A selection of T cell receptor beta chains follows, all from one sample in a study of blood T cells in healthy people across ages. Via MiXCR, TCRdb re-called the 5' RACE reads, giving one row per CDR3 protein. The sample shows some 880,000 distinct CDR3 sequences, roughly 34% of them seen only once. Input material: blood. The receptors were gathered from a man between 18 and 35 years old in good health. CDR3s include the opening cysteine and the closing phenylalanine or tryptophan. D genes are given only for firm matches. Size is omitted from some rows. Given values are once, few, many or a class for expanded clones.

TRBV20-1,-,-,11,TRBJ1-2,CSAVGVYGYTF,TGCAGTGCTGTGGGGGTATATGGCTACACCTTC
TRBV29-1,-,TRBD2,15,TRBJ2-7,CSVELLAATSYEQYF,TGCAGCGTTGAACTACTAGCGGCAACCTCCTACGAGCAGTACTTC
TRBV27,few,-,15,TRBJ1-2,CASSSGRTSNYGYTF,TGTGCCAGCAGTTCCGGACGTACCAGTAACTATGGCTACACCTTC
TRBV5-5,few,-,16,TRBJ2-2,CASSLVGPDGTGELFF,TGTGCCAGCAGCTTGGTGGGGCCCGATGGGACCGGGGAGCTGTTTTTT
TRBV12-3/TRBV12-4,few,-,13,TRBJ2-5,CASSLELQETQYF,TGTGCCAGCAGTTTGGAACTACAAGAGACCCAGTACTTC
TRBV2,-,TRBD1,14,TRBJ2-5,CASSVSRGPETQYF,TGTGCCAGCAGTGTCAGCAGGGGGCCGGAGACCCAGTACTTC
TRBV4-3,-,-,15,TRBJ1-1,CVSSQDPGGDTEAFF,TGCGTCAGCAGCCAAGATCCTGGTGGGGACACTGAAGCTTTCTTT
TRBV20-1,many,TRBD1,14,TRBJ2-3,CSARSGQGTDTQYF,TGCAGTGCTAGATCGGGACAGGGAACAGATACGCAGTATTTT
TRBV5-1,few,-,15,TRBJ1-2,CASSLDTSWPYGYTF,TGCGCCAGCAGTCTGGACACCTCCTGGCCCTATGGCTACACCTTC
TRBV12-3/TRBV12-4,-,-,14,TRBJ2-3,CASRLGLITDAQYF,TGTGCCAGCAGGTTGGGTCTAATAACAGATGCGCAATATTTT
TRBV18,-,-,15,TRBJ1-2,CASSPPGTRASGYTF,TGTGCCAGCTCACCGCCCGGGACTCGCGCTTCTGGCTACACCTTC
TRBV20-1,-,TRBD2,18,TRBJ2-6,CSAREGLSLPSGANVLTF,TGCAGTGCTAGAGAGGGACTATCCCTCCCGTCTGGGGCCAACGTCCTGACTTTC
TRBV4-1,-,-,17,TRBJ2-2,CASSQVSPRTETGELFF,TGCGCCAGCAGCCAAGTTAGTCCGAGGACGGAAACCGGGGAGCTGTTTTTT
TRBV20-1,few,TRBD1,18,TRBJ1-6,CSARQRKGQGNLNSPLHF,TGCAGTGCTAGACAACGGAAGGGACAGGGAAATCTTAATTCACCCCTCCACTTT
TRBV20-1,-,-,16,TRBJ1-5,CSASGTEGGNRQPQHF,TGCAGTGCTAGTGGAACAGAGGGCGGAAACAGACAGCCCCAGCATTTT
TRBV12-3/TRBV12-4,-,-,13,TRBJ2-2,CASSRTVPGELFF,TGTGCCAGCAGTAGGACTGTCCCCGGGGAGCTGTTTTTT
TRBV4-1,-,-,18,TRBJ2-2,CASSQAGTGGVNTGELFF,TGCGCCAGCAGCCAAGCAGGGACTGGCGGGGTGAACACCGGGGAGCTGTTTTTT
TRBV5-1,-,TRBD1,16,TRBJ1-1,CASSLMTGAENTEAFF,TGCGCCAGCAGCTTAATGACAGGGGCGGAGAACACTGAAGCTTTCTTT
TRBV10-3,-,TRBD1,14,TRBJ1-5,CAISATGLDQPQHF,TGTGCCATCAGTGCGACAGGGTTGGATCAGCCCCAGCATTTT
TRBV6-5,few,TRBD1,13,TRBJ2-5,CASSYGTEETQYF,TGTGCCAGCAGTTATGGGACAGAAGAGACCCAGTACTTC
TRBV3-1,few,TRBD1,13,TRBJ2-1,CASSQTGGQEQFF,TGTGCCAGCAGCCAGACAGGGGGGCAAGAGCAGTTCTTC
TRBV29-1,-,-,12,TRBJ2-3,CSVDVGVGYAYF,TGCAGCGTTGATGTGGGGGTGGGATACGCGTATTTT
TRBV7-2,-,-,17,TRBJ1-1,CASSSRGVGLVRTEAFF,TGTGCCAGCAGCTCACGAGGGGTCGGCCTGGTTCGGACTGAAGCTTTCTTT
TRBV9,few,-,14,TRBJ2-3,CASSVGVYTDTQYF,TGTGCCAGCAGCGTAGGAGTGTACACGGATACGCAGTATTTT
TRBV7-3,-,TRBD1,13,TRBJ2-5,CASSSEGAQTQYF,TGTGCCAGCAGTTCCGAGGGGGCTCAGACCCAGTACTTC
TRBV20-1,few,TRBD1,15,TRBJ2-1,CSARGRDRGVYEQFF,TGCAGTGCTAGAGGGAGGGACAGGGGGGTCTATGAGCAGTTCTTC
TRBV20-1,-,-,13,TRBJ2-1,CSARVDSQGTQFF,TGCAGTGCTAGAGTCGATTCGCAGGGGACCCAGTTCTTC
TRBV15,-,TRBD1,14,TRBJ2-7,CATSTPGQGYEQYF,TGTGCCACCAGCACTCCGGGACAGGGTTATGAGCAGTACTTC
TRBV24-1,-,-,13,TRBJ1-5,CATSDSGYQPQHF,TGTGCCACCAGTGATTCAGGGTATCAGCCCCAGCATTTT
TRBV12-3/TRBV12-4,few,TRBD2,17,TRBJ2-1,CASSGKVLAGPRDEQFF,TGTGCCAGCAGCGGTAAGGTCCTAGCGGGGCCGAGGGATGAGCAGTTCTTC
TRBV12-3/TRBV12-4,many,-,12,TRBJ2-5,CASSFDQETQYF,TGTGCCAGCAGTTTCGACCAAGAGACCCAGTACTTC
TRBV5-5,many,-,15,TRBJ1-2,CASSLEGGPSYGYTF,TGTGCCAGCAGCTTGGAGGGGGGACCCAGCTATGGCTACACCTTC
TRBV5-1,-,-,15,TRBJ2-3,CASSLWSRESDTQYF,TGCGCCAGCAGCTTGTGGTCGAGGGAATCGGATACGCAGTATTTT
TRBV7-3,few,-,15,TRBJ2-1,CASSLDGVKQTEQFF,TGTGCCAGCAGCTTAGATGGGGTTAAACAGACGGAGCAGTTCTTC
TRBV5-1,many,TRBD1,14,TRBJ2-3,CASSLEGQLDTQYF,TGCGCCAGCAGCTTGGAGGGACAGCTAGATACGCAGTATTTT
TRBV6-5,-,-,14,TRBJ2-7,CATAIGGGSYEQYF,TGTGCCACCGCCATAGGGGGGGGCTCCTACGAGCAGTACTTC
TRBV3-1,-,-,14,TRBJ1-5,CASSQALGGQPQHF,TGTGCCAGCAGCCAAGCCCTAGGGGGTCAGCCCCAGCATTTT
TRBV6-1,-,-,16,TRBJ1-6,CASIRGASVYNSPLHF,TGTGCCAGCATTCGAGGGGCCTCGGTATATAATTCACCCCTCCACTTT
TRBV7-9,-,-,12,TRBJ1-1,CASSLWTEVAFF,TGTGCCAGCAGCTTATGGACTGAAGTGGCTTTCTTT
TRBV4-3,-,TRBD1,17,TRBJ1-2,CASSKGAGGDLFQGYTF,TGCGCCAGCAGCAAAGGGGCAGGGGGCGACCTCTTTCAGGGCTACACCTTC
TRBV20-1,-,-,14,TRBJ1-5,CSARDISWGQPQHF,TGCAGTGCTAGAGATATTAGTTGGGGGCAGCCCCAGCATTTT
TRBV27,few,-,14,TRBJ2-1,CASSQGYRNNEQFF,TGTGCCAGCAGCCAGGGGTATAGGAACAATGAGCAGTTCTTC
TRBV14,few,TRBD1,13,TRBJ1-1,CARRLGGSDEAFF,TGTGCCAGAAGGCTAGGGGGCTCGGATGAAGCTTTCTTT
TRBV10-3,-,-,14,TRBJ2-2,CAISELGDGGELFF,TGTGCCATCAGTGAGTTGGGGGACGGCGGGGAGCTGTTTTTT
TRBV28,few,-,15,TRBJ2-3,CASSLRGYGTDTQYF,TGTGCCAGCAGTTTACGGGGGTATGGCACAGATACGCAGTATTTT
TRBV4-1,few,-,18,TRBJ2-3,CASSQLGGRGRVTDTQYF,TGCGCCAGCAGCCAACTCGGGGGCCGCGGTCGTGTCACAGATACGCAGTATTTT
TRBV6-1,few,-,19,TRBJ2-1,CASSEAGSGAVSSYNEQFF,TGTGCCAGCAGTGAAGCCGGTTCGGGGGCAGTTAGCTCCTACAATGAGCAGTTCTTC
TRBV9,-,-,18,TRBJ1-2,CASSVAWWVEGGEYGYTF,TGTGCCAGCAGCGTAGCTTGGTGGGTTGAGGGCGGAGAATATGGCTACACCTTC
TRBV11-2,-,-,15,TRBJ2-1,CASSLDGLANNEQFF,TGTGCCAGCAGCTTAGATGGCCTGGCCAACAATGAGCAGTTCTTC
TRBV7-6,-,TRBD2,18,TRBJ2-7,CASSSSPPAGGSYNEQYF,TGTGCCAGCAGCTCCTCTCCTCCAGCGGGGGGGAGTTACAATGAGCAGTACTTC
TRBV20-1,-,-,16,TRBJ2-1,CSATSDPRQGGDEQFF,TGCAGTGCCACATCCGATCCGAGACAGGGAGGCGATGAGCAGTTCTTC